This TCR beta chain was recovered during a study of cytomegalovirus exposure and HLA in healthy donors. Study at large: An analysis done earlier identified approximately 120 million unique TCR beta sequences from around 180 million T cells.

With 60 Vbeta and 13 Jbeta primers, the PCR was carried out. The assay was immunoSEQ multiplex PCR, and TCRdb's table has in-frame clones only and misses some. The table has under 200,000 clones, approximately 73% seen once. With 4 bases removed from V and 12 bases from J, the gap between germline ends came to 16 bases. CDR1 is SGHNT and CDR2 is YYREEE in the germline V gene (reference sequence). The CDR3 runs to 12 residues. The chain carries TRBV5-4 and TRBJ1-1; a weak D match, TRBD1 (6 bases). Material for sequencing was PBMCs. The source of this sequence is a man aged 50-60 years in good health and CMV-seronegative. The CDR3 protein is CASSRPGQGPFF. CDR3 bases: TGTGCCAGCAGCCGGCCAGGGCAGGGGCCTTTCTTT.